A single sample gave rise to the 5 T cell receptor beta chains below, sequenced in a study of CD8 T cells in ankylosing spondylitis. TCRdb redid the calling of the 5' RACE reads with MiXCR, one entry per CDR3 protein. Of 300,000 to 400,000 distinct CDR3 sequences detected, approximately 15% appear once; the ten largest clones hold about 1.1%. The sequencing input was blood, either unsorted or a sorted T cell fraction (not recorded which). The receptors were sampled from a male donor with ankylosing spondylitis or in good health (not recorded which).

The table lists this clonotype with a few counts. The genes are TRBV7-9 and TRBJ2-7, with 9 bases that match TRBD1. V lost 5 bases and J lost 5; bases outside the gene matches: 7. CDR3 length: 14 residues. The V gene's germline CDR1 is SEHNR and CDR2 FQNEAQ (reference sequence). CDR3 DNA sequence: TGTGCCAGCAGCCCGCGGGACAGGGAGGACGAGCAGTACTTC. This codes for CASSPRDREDEQYF.

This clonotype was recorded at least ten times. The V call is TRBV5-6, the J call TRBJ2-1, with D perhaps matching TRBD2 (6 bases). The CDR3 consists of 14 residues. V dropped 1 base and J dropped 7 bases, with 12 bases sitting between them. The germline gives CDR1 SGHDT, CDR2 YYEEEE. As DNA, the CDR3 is TGTGCCAGCAGCTTGTCGGGGGAGCTGAATGAGCAGTTCTTC. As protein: CASSLSGELNEQFF.

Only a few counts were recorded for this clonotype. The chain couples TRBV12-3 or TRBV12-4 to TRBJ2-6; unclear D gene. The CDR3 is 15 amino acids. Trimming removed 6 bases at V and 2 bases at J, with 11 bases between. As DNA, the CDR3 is TGTGCCAGCAGCCGACACGAAGCTGGGGCCAACGTCCTGACTTTC. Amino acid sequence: CASSRHEAGANVLTF.

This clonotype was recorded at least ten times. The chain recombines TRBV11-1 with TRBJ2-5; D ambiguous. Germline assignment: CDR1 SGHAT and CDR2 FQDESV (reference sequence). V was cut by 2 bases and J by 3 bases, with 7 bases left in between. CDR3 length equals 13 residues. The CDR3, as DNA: TGTGCCAGCAGCTTAAGTGGAAAAGAGACCCAGTACTTC. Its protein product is CASSLSGKETQYF.

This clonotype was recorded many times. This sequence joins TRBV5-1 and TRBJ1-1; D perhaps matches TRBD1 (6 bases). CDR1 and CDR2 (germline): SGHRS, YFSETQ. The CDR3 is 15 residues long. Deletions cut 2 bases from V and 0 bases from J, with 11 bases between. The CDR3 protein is CASSLQGYMNTEAFF. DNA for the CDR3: TGCGCCAGCAGCTTACAGGGTTACATGAACACTGAAGCTTTCTTT.